The TCR beta chain described here comes from a study of T cell responses to AZD1222 COVID-19 vaccine. Using immunoSEQ multiplex PCR, the repertoire was profiled, and TCRdb retains in-frame clones only, with some absent. The sample holds about 200,000 clones, approximately 93% seen once. The CDR3 has 15 residues. V lost 10 bases and J lost 0, with 15 bases in between. Germline CDR1 is SGHAT and CDR2 is FQNNGV. The rearrangement joins TRBV11-2 to TRBJ1-4, with no clear D. The material was peripheral blood, obtained 28 days after the second AZD1222 dose. This sequence originates from an adult who received the AZD1222 COVID-19 vaccine. CDR3 sequence (DNA): TGTGCCACCTCACCGTCAGGCGCAACTAATGAAAAACTGTTTTTT. It translates to CATSPSGATNEKLFF.